This TCR beta chain is drawn from a study of graft-versus-host responses after intestinal transplantation (dated by TCRdb to the early 2020s). Notes on the research overall: Multivisceral, liver-intestinal, or isolated intestinal transplants were received by the recipients. Every recipient was given anti-thymocyte globulin induction, then maintenance tacrolimus and steroids for 2 to 4 years. After intestinal transplantation, graft-versus-host and host-versus-graft alloreactive T cell clones in the graft, circulation and bone marrow were tracked using bulk TCR-beta CDR3 sequencing. To identify alloreactive clones, pre-transplant mixed lymphocyte reaction products were sequenced and then compared with unstimulated pre-transplant donor and recipient T cells. Of the approximately 25 intestinal transplant recipients enrolled in the cohort, one of whom was a retransplant, 3 patients without pretransplant specimens were excluded. Donor T cell macrochimerism was defined as a peak of at least 4% donor T cells among recipient peripheral blood mononuclear cells. Samples from three later patients were sequenced in-house on an Illumina MiSeq with MiXCR processing rather than by the commercial service. What the work shows at the level of the full study, not this receptor alone: Early after transplant, declines in HvG clones were associated with peak levels of circulating GvH clones. In the allografts of patients with donor T cell macrochimerism, GvH to HvG T cell clonal ratios were high. The conclusions were limited by the relatively low number and heterogeneity of the intestinal transplant patients. GvH clones were detected in recipient bone marrow, and some of these GvH clones were observed earlier in ileal mucosa or blood, consistent with an intestinal mucosal origin.

A remark on this clone: What antigen it recognizes has not been identified. Per-base qualities were not stored, and no clone one base away is much larger.

The library relied on the immunoSEQ multiplex PCR assay. In most patients, genomic DNA was isolated using the Qiagen DNeasy Blood and Tissue Kit and sent frozen to Adaptive Biotechnologies for TCR sequencing. High-throughput TCR-beta CDR3 sequencing of genomic DNA from most patients was performed by Adaptive Biotechnologies. The study's processing was this. Adaptive's ImmunoSEQ software supplied the TCR sequencing data for 18 patients, while MiXCR and VDJtools were used to process a few other patients. CD4 versus CD8 sorting errors were corrected by removing sequences found in both subsets at a frequency ratio below 5:1. Because the origin of CDR3 nucleotide sequences shared between donor and recipient could not be assigned, those sequences were removed. To be classed as alloreactive, a clone needed at least 2-fold expansion over unstimulated cells and a minimum CFSE-low frequency of 0.002% (template counts) or 0.001% (read counts). Clones were considered mappable if detected in sequenced pre-transplant spleen, lymph node, or MLR CFSE-low populations of the donor or recipient. The cumulative frequency of alloreactive clones was calculated as a percentage of all sequences, weighted by copy number. Imported from immuneACCESS, the table was reduced by TCRdb to in-frame sequences with V and J called. These copies leave out some clones; in studies compared against another copy, an unresolved V gene accounts for under half, and the cause of the remainder is not known. Clone size and V and J calls were adopted from that table, with D and trimming inferred from the DNA. The table for this sample lists more than 95,000 clones; about 90% of them were counted only once. Roughly 1% of the sample is in the top ten clones.

Read against the paper, the sample's time point label means: cells obtained before transplantation from donor or recipient. CD3+CD4+ and CD3+CD8+ populations were FACS-sorted from unstimulated pre-transplant donor and recipient cells taken from spleen or lymph nodes. A distance of 10 bases separates the germline ends of V and J, which lose 3 bases and 2 bases respectively. CDR1 and CDR2 were assigned from the germline V gene (reference sequence) as SEHNR and FQNEAQ. The CDR3, cysteine through phenylalanine, is 15 amino acids long. Solely the CDR3 DNA is kept, with 45 bases framed from the first base.

The sample was unstimulated CD4+ T cells sorted from spleen or lymph node cells, taken before intestinal transplant. The source of this sequence is a human donor who received an intestinal transplant. The chain employs TRBV7-9 and TRBJ2-2; a confident D gene designation cannot be given. CDR3 loop: CASSLATVNTGELFF. The sequenced DNA is TGTGCCAGCAGCTTGGCGACTGTAAACACCGGGGAGCTGTTTTTT.